The present TCR beta chain was sequenced within a study of control samples from healthy donors and cancer patients. Here immunoSEQ multiplex PCR was the method, and the copy in TCRdb shows in-frame clones only, minus some. There are over 80,000 clones in the sample; around 80% occur only once, and roughly 2% lies in the top ten. This clone has just one count. Looked up from germline, CDR1 is LGHDT and CDR2 is YNNKEL (reference sequence). Trimming shortened V by 0 bases and J by 7 bases, and 12 bases separated the two germline ends. The CDR3 has 15 residues. The sequence was collected from a man between 60 and 70 years old in good health. Input material: blood. The chain joins TRBV3-1 (or the pseudogene TRBV3-2) to TRBJ2-2, with D unresolved. CDR3 region: CASSQETRAGGELFF. For the CDR3, the DNA is TGTGCCAGCAGCCAAGAGACTCGCGCTGGCGGGGAGCTGTTTTTT.